The present TCR beta chain was sequenced within a study of T cells in Graves' hyperthyroidism and ophthalmopathy. Germline V lookup: CDR1 SGHAT, CDR2 FQNNGV. Trimming stripped 2 bases from V and 10 bases from J, with 17 bases between. This CDR3 comprises 14 residues. This clonotype was seen repeatedly, ten times or more. TCR beta CDR3 region amplification was performed from RNA transcripts. An initial round of RT-PCR targeting the TCR CDR3 relied on the HTBI primer set. TCRdb reprocessed the multiplex PCR reads with MiXCR, giving one entry per CDR3 protein. The sample records around 580,000 distinct CDR3 sequences, around 17% being singletons.

The sequence derives from a young woman with Graves' hyperthyroidism. Sequencing was done on a sample of blood. This sequence joins TRBV11-2 and TRBJ1-1; D perhaps matches TRBD1 (5 bases). The CDR3 sequence: CASSLWAGLELAFF. CDR3 coding DNA: TGTGCCAGCAGCTTATGGGCAGGGCTGGAGTTAGCTTTCTTT.